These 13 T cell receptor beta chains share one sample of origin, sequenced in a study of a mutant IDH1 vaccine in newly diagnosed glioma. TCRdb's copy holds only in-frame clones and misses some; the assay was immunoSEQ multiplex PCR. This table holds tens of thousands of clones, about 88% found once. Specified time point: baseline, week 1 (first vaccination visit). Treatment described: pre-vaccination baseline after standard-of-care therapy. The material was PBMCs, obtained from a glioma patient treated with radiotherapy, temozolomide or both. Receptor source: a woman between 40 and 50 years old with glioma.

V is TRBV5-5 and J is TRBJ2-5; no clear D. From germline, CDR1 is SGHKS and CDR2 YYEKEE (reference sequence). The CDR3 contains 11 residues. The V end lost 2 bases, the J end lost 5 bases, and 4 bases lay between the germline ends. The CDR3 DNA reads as TGTGCCAGCAGCTTAAGGGAGACCCAGTACTTC. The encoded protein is CASSLRETQYF.

DNA for the CDR3: TGTGCCAGCTCACGCCAAGGACAGGGCGGTGGCACTGAAGCTTTCTTT. This gives the protein CASSRQGQGGGTEAFF. J is TRBJ1-1 and V is TRBV18, with 8 bases that match TRBD1. This CDR3 spans 16 amino acids. Germline V gives CDR1 KGHSH, CDR2 LQKENI. With V trimmed by 4 bases and J by 4 bases, 11 bases remained unmatched.

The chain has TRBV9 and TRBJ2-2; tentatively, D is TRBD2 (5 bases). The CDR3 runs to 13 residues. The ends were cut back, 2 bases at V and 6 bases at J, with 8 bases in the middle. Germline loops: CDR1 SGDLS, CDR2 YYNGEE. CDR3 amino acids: CASSVSGSGELFF. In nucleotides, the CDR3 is TGTGCCAGCAGCGTGAGCGGTTCCGGGGAGCTGTTTTTT.

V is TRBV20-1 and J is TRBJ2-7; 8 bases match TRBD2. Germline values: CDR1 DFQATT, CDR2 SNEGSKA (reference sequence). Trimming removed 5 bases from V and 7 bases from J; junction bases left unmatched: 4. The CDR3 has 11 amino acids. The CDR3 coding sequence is TGCAGTGCTGTAGCGGGGTGGGAGCAGTACTTC. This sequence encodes CSAVAGWEQYF.

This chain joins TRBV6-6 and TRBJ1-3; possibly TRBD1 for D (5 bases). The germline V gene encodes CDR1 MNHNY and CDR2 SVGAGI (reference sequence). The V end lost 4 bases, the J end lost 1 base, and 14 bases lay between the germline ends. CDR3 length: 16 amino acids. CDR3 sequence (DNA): TGTGCCAGCAGTTTCTCGGGACCGAATTCTGGAAACACCATATATTTT. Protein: CASSFSGPNSGNTIYF.

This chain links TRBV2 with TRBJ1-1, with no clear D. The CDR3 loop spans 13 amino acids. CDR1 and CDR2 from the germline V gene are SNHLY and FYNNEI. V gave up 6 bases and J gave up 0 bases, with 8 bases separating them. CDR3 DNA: TGTGCCAGCAGCGATACCGTGAACACTGAAGCTTTCTTT. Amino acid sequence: CASSDTVNTEAFF.

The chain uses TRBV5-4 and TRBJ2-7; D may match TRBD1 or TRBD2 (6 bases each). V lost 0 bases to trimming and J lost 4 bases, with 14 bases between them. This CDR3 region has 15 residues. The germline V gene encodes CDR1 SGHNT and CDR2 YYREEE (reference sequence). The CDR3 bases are TGTGCCAGCAGCTTGGCCGAAGGGGGGCTATACGAGCAGTACTTC. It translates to CASSLAEGGLYEQYF.

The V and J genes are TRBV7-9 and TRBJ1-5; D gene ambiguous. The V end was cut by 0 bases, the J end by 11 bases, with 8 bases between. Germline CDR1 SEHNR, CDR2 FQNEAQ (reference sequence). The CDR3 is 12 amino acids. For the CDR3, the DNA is TGTGCCAGCAGCTTAGCACAGTCGGCCCAGCATTTT. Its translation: CASSLAQSAQHF.

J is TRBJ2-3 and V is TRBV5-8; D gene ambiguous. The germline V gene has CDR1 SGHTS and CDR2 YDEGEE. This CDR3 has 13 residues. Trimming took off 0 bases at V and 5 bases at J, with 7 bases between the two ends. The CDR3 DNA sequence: TGTGCCAGCAGCTTGGACGAGGAAGATACGCAGTATTTT. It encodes CASSLDEEDTQYF.

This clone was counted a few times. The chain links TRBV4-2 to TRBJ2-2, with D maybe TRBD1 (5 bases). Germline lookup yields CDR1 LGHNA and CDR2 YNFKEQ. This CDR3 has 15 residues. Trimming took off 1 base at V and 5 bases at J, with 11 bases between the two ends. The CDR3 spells CASSQGEGETGELFF. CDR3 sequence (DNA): TGTGCCAGCAGCCAAGGGGAAGGGGAAACCGGGGAGCTGTTTTTT.

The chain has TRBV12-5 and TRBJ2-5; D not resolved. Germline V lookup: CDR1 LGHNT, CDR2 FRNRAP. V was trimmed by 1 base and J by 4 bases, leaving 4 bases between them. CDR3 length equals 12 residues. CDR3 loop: CASGLERETQYF. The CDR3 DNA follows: TGTGCTAGTGGTTTGGAGCGAGAGACCCAGTACTTC.

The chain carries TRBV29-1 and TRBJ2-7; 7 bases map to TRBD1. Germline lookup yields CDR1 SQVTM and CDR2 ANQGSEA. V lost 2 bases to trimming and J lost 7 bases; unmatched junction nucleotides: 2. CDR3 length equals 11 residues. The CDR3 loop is CSVERGPEQYF. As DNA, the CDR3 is TGCAGCGTTGAAAGGGGGCCGGAGCAGTACTTC.

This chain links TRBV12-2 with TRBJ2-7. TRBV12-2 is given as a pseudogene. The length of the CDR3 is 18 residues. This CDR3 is CASRLGRLLLGDSYEQYF. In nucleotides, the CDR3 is TGTGCAAGTCGCTTGGGCAGGCTCCTACTTGGGGACTCCTACGAGCAGTACTTC.